Below are 2 T cell receptor beta chains sequenced from a single sample in a study of preoperative IRX-2 immunotherapy in early breast cancer. Clones were read by immunoSEQ multiplex PCR, and TCRdb kept only the in-frame ones, dropping some. The top ten hold around 2.6% of the sample, which has 30,000 or so clones, about four fifths seen once. Treatment noted: preoperative locoregional IRX-2 cytokine immunotherapy. This specimen consisted of lymph node tissue, obtained from a patient treated with IRX-2 immunotherapy. The receptors here all came from a human donor with breast cancer.

V is TRBV19 and J is TRBJ1-5; D might be TRBD1 (5 bases). V gave up 5 bases and J gave up 3 bases, with 8 bases separating them. The V gene's germline CDR1 is LNHDA and CDR2 SQIVND (reference sequence). The CDR3 consists of 13 residues. The DNA of the CDR3 is TGTGCCAGTAGTCTAGGGGACAATCAGCCCCAGCATTTT. This gives the protein CASSLGDNQPQHF.

This chain connects TRBV29-1 to TRBJ2-1; the D is unclear. The CDR3 has 16 amino acids. CDR1 is SQVTM and CDR2 is ANQGSEA in the germline V gene. Trimming shortened V by 4 bases and J by 4 bases, and 20 bases separated the two germline ends. DNA for the CDR3: TGCAGCGTTGGAAGTCTGCGACTCTCCACATACAATGAGCAGTTCTTC. Encoded protein: CSVGSLRLSTYNEQFF.